These 21 T cell receptor beta chains were all obtained from the same sample, sequenced in a study of blood T cell repertoires in COVID-19. Clones were read by immunoSEQ multiplex PCR, and TCRdb kept only the in-frame ones, dropping some. The sample has 360,000 or so clones; 90% are singletons. Sequencing input: peripheral blood. The receptors derive from a man younger than 35 with active or convalescent COVID-19.

The chain employs TRBV28 and TRBJ1-2, with D possibly TRBD1 on 5 matching bases. Germline V gene lookup returns CDR1 MDHEN and CDR2 SYDVKM. V lost 2 bases, J lost 4 bases, and 8 bases lay in between. This CDR3 comprises 13 residues. The CDR3 DNA follows: TGTGCCAGCAGTTTAGCAGGGTTCTATGGCTACACCTTC. It translates to CASSLAGFYGYTF.

The gene calls are TRBV19 and TRBJ1-1; D gene unclear. The CDR3 is 13 residues long. The germline V gene has CDR1 LNHDA and CDR2 SQIVND (reference sequence). Trimming removed 1 base from V and 6 bases from J, with 9 bases in between. In DNA form, the CDR3 reads TGTGCCAGTAGTATAGCTAGCGGGGCTGAAGCTTTCTTT. Its translation: CASSIASGAEAFF.

The chain recombines TRBV29-1 with TRBJ1-2; 10 nucleotides agree with TRBD1. J was trimmed by 5 bases and V by 7 bases; bases with no gene match: 13. This CDR3 contains 15 residues. CDR1 and CDR2 from the germline V gene are SQVTM and ANQGSEA. CDR3 in amino acids: CSGWDRGKGGYGYTF. The CDR3 DNA reads as TGCAGCGGCTGGGACAGGGGAAAAGGAGGGTATGGCTACACCTTC.

The chain has TRBV29-1 and TRBJ2-1, with TRBD1 identical over 11 bases. The CDR3 totals 13 residues. The trim removed 7 bases at V and 3 bases at J, leaving 2 bases unmatched. Germline V gene lookup returns CDR1 SQVTM and CDR2 ANQGSEA. The CDR3 DNA follows: TGCAGCGACGGGACAGGGGGCTACAATGAGCAGTTCTTC. Amino acid sequence: CSDGTGGYNEQFF.

The gene calls are TRBV7-3 and TRBJ2-2; TRBD1 is a possible D gene (6 bases). V gave up 4 bases and J gave up 5 bases, with 11 bases separating them. The CDR3 is 14 residues long. Germline lookup yields CDR1 SGHTA and CDR2 FQGTGA. Here the CDR3 DNA reads TGTGCCAGCAGCTCAACAGGACAGACCGGGGAGCTGTTTTTT. It translates to CASSSTGQTGELFF.

The chain links TRBV6-5 to TRBJ2-7; 7 nucleotides line up with TRBD1. The ends lost 5 bases at V and 6 bases at J; junction bases unmatched: 4. The germline V gene encodes CDR1 MNHEY and CDR2 SVGAGI. The CDR3 is made up of 12 amino acids. The CDR3 coding sequence is TGTGCCAGCAGTCCCGACAGGGTCGAGCAGTACTTC. This translates into CASSPDRVEQYF.

The chain has TRBV5-5 and TRBJ2-2; 9 nucleotides agree with TRBD2. The germline V gene encodes CDR1 SGHKS and CDR2 YYEKEE (reference sequence). This CDR3 has 16 residues. J gave up 2 bases and V 1 base, and 3 bases lay outside the gene matches. CDR3 protein: CASSLWGTSNTGELFF. The CDR3 DNA reads as TGTGCCAGCAGCTTGTGGGGGACTAGCAACACCGGGGAGCTGTTTTTT.

This rearrangement joins TRBV11-2 to TRBJ2-7; weak D call: TRBD1 (5 bases). Germline V CDR1 and CDR2: SGHAT, FQNNGV. V was trimmed by 1 base and J by 7 bases, leaving 11 bases between them. This CDR3 spans 13 amino acids. The CDR3: CASSLATETEQYF. CDR3 bases: TGTGCCAGCAGCTTAGCGACAGAGACTGAGCAGTACTTC.

CDR3 protein: CASSDLSGYTF. CDR3 sequence (DNA): TGTGCCAGCAGTGATCTCAGTGGCTACACCTTC. This chain uses TRBV25-1 with TRBJ1-2; no reliable D call. Deletions cut 3 bases from V and 7 bases from J, with 6 bases between. Germline lookup yields CDR1 MGHDK and CDR2 SYGVNS. The CDR3 consists of 11 residues.

V and J are TRBV28 and TRBJ1-6, with D possibly matching TRBD1 (5 bases). CDR1 is MDHEN and CDR2 is SYDVKM in the germline V gene. Trimming removed 4 bases at V and 6 bases at J, with 10 bases between. The CDR3 covers 14 residues. DNA of the CDR3: TGTGCCAGCAGTTCTACCAGGGTTAATTCACCCCTCCACTTT. Its protein is CASSSTRVNSPLHF.

This sequence joins TRBV15 and TRBJ1-4; the D gene is possibly TRBD1 (5 bases). Germline V lookup: CDR1 LNHNV, CDR2 YYDKDF (reference sequence). The CDR3 has 16 amino acids. Trimming pared 3 bases from V and 0 bases from J, leaving 11 bases between. The chain's CDR3 is CATSSRQKATNEKLFF. For the CDR3, the DNA is TGTGCCACCAGCAGCCGACAGAAGGCAACTAATGAAAAACTGTTTTTT.

This chain links TRBV5-3 with TRBJ1-2; the match to TRBD1 covers 9 bases. TRBV5-3 is an ORF for which the function is uncertain. This CDR3 spans 15 amino acids. Trimming at V came to 0 bases and at J to 4 bases, leaving 4 bases not matched to a gene. The CDR3 sequence: CARSLGDREPYGYTF. The CDR3 coding sequence is TGTGCCAGAAGCTTGGGGGACAGGGAACCCTATGGCTACACCTTC.

This clone was counted once. The gene calls are TRBV13 and TRBJ2-1, with 7 nucleotides matching TRBD2. Unmatched junction bases numbered 2, after V lost 3 bases and J lost 0 bases. CDR1 and CDR2 from the germline V gene are PRHDT and FYEKMQ (reference sequence). The CDR3 has 15 amino acids. Written as DNA, the CDR3 is TGTGCCAGCAGCTTCGGCGGGGGCTCCTACAATGAGCAGTTCTTC. Its protein product is CASSFGGGSYNEQFF. The full variable domain, its missing parts supplied by reference TRBV13 and TRBJ2-1, is AAGVIQSPRHLIKEKRETATLKCYPIPRHDTVYWYQQGPGQDPQFLISFYEKMQSDKGSIPDRFSAQQFSDYHSELNMSSLELGDSALYFCASSFGGGSYNEQFFGPGTRLTVL.

The gene calls are TRBV2 and TRBJ1-4; 7 bases map to TRBD1. In germline, CDR1 is SNHLY, CDR2 FYNNEI. The V and J ends lost 3 bases and 10 bases, in that order; junction bases with no gene match: 5. The CDR3 extends over 13 amino acids. The CDR3 nucleotides read TGTGCCAGCAGTGACAGGGGGTGGGGAAAACTGTTTTTT. Translating it yields CASSDRGWGKLFF.

The rearrangement links TRBV7-9 to TRBJ2-7; 7 bases map to TRBD1. CDR3 length equals 14 residues. V lost 3 bases, J lost 0 bases, and 2 bases stayed unmatched. Germline V lookup: CDR1 SEHNR, CDR2 FQNEAQ (reference sequence). The CDR3: CASSFGDSSYEQYF. Here the CDR3 DNA reads TGTGCCAGCAGCTTCGGGGACAGCTCCTACGAGCAGTACTTC.

The genes are TRBV3-1 (or the pseudogene TRBV3-2) and TRBJ2-1, with D uncertain. This CDR3 is 12 amino acids long. The V gene's germline CDR1 is LGHDT and CDR2 YNNKEL (reference sequence). V gave up 3 bases and J gave up 9 bases, with 9 bases separating them. DNA of the CDR3: TGTGCCAGCAGCCACCTAAGCGCTGAGCAGTTCTTC. It codes for CASSHLSAEQFF.

The chain uses TRBV21-1 and TRBJ2-7; the DNA was not used to check the table's D call, TRBD1. TRBV21-1 is annotated as a pseudogene. The CDR3 runs 18 residues. CDR3 in DNA: TGTGCCAGCAGCAAAGAGGCAGGACCGGACAGTCCCGCACGCGAGCAGTACTTC. Protein: CASSKEAGPDSPAREQYF.

For the CDR3, the DNA is TGTGCCAGCAGTCCGTCTGAGCGGGCGAACACCGGGGAGCTGTTTTTT. This translates into CASSPSERANTGELFF. The chain carries TRBV27 and TRBJ2-2, with D perhaps TRBD2 (6 bases). The CDR3 runs 16 residues. Trimming pared 5 bases from V and 0 bases from J, leaving 13 bases between. Germline values: CDR1 MNHEY, CDR2 SMNVEV (reference sequence).

The V call is TRBV27, the J call TRBJ1-2; 7 bases are shared with TRBD1. Germline values: CDR1 MNHEY, CDR2 SMNVEV (reference sequence). This CDR3 region has 14 residues. V lost 4 bases to trimming and J lost 3 bases; unmatched junction nucleotides: 5. DNA of the CDR3: TGTGCCAGCAGTTCATACAGGGGCGACTATGGCTACACCTTC. This sequence encodes CASSSYRGDYGYTF.

In this sample, this clone turned up a few times. The chain combines TRBV11-3 with TRBJ2-2; 12 bases match TRBD2. In germline, CDR1 is SGHNT, CDR2 YENEEA. The CDR3 consists of 16 residues. The trim removed 5 bases at V and 7 bases at J, leaving 8 bases unmatched. CDR3 in amino acids: CASSLGRLAGDGELFF. The CDR3, as DNA: TGTGCCAGCAGCCTAGGGAGACTAGCGGGAGACGGGGAGCTGTTTTTT.

This chain uses TRBV5-1 with TRBJ1-5, with D possibly matching TRBD1 (5 bases). Between the trimmed V and J ends, which lost 4 bases and 6 bases, there was a span of 17 bases. The germline gives CDR1 SGHRS, CDR2 YFSETQ. The CDR3 contains 15 residues. The CDR3 nucleotides are TGCGCCAGCAGCGCGGGGACGGTCTCGGGTCAGCCCCAGCATTTT. Protein sequence: CASSAGTVSGQPQHF.